The next 2 T cell receptor beta chains were all read from a single sample in a study of Ad26.COV2.S vaccination and SARS-CoV-2 variants. Treatment meaning: around 19 received Ad26.COV2.S at low or high dose, single or two shots; about 5 received placebo; per-sample allocation not given. Day 63 following the first vaccine or placebo injection was when the samples were taken. Some clones are missing from TCRdb's copy, which holds only in-frame ones; the method was immunoSEQ multiplex PCR. The sample contains about 400,000 clones, about nine tenths of which appear only once. Material: peripheral blood, obtained in a trial of Ad26.COV2.S vaccine versus placebo. These receptors all stem from a person aged 18-65 years who received the Ad26.COV2.S COVID-19 vaccine or a placebo.

A few counts support this clone. The chain uses TRBV5-1 and TRBJ2-7; 8 bases are a match to TRBD2. Per the germline V gene, CDR1 is SGHRS and CDR2 is YFSETQ. Trimming at V came to 5 bases and at J to 3 bases, leaving 7 bases not matched to a gene. The length of the CDR3 is 14 residues. In DNA, the CDR3 is TGCGCCAGCAGACCGGGACTAGAAGGCTACGAGCAGTACTTC. This sequence encodes CASRPGLEGYEQYF.

This chain connects TRBV7-7 to TRBJ2-2, with D possibly TRBD1 on 7 matching bases. V was pared by 6 bases and J by 4 bases, with 12 bases between. The CDR3 totals 14 residues. Germline V gives CDR1 SSHAT, CDR2 FNYEAQ (reference sequence). CDR3 nucleotides: TGTGCCAGCAGGGAGGGGGCTAGCACCGGGGAGCTGTTTTTT. As protein: CASREGASTGELFF.